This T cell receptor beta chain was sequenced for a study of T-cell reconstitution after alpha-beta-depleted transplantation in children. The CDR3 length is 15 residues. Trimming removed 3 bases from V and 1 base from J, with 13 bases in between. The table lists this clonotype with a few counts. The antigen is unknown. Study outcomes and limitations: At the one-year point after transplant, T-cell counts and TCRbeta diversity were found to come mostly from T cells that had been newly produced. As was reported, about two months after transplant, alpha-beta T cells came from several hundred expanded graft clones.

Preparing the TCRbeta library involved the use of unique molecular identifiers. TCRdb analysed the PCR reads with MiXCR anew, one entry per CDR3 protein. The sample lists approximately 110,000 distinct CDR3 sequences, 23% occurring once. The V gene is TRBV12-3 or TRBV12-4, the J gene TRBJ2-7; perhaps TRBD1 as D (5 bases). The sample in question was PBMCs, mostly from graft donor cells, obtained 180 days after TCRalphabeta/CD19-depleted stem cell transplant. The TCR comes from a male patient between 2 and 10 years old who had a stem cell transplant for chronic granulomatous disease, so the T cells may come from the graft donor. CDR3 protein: CASSFIRVESYEQYF. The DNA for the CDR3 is TGTGCCAGCAGTTTTATCAGGGTCGAGTCCTACGAGCAGTACTTC.